This T cell receptor (beta chain) was profiled in a study of identical twins. General study findings and limits: Invariant MAIT and iNKT cells could partly confound zero-insertion analyses.

V was cut by 0 bases and J by 0 bases, with 9 bases left in between. The V gene's germline CDR1 is SGHTA and CDR2 FQGTGA. This CDR3 is built from 15 residues. About this clonotype: What it binds is not known.

A single record per CDR3 protein comes from TCRdb applying MiXCR to the 5' RACE reads. The sample includes 200,000 to 250,000 distinct CDR3 sequences, approximately 11% of them seen just once. The same data also went into a second study, on yellow fever vaccine responses in identical twins.

Sequenced sample: memory (CD45RO+) T cells sorted from blood. The receptor's source is a young woman in good health. The V call is TRBV7-3, the J call TRBJ2-7; D is ambiguous. CDR3 nucleotide sequence: TGTGCCAGCAGCTTAACATCCACAAGCTCCTACGAGCAGTACTTC. Its protein product is CASSLTSTSSYEQYF.